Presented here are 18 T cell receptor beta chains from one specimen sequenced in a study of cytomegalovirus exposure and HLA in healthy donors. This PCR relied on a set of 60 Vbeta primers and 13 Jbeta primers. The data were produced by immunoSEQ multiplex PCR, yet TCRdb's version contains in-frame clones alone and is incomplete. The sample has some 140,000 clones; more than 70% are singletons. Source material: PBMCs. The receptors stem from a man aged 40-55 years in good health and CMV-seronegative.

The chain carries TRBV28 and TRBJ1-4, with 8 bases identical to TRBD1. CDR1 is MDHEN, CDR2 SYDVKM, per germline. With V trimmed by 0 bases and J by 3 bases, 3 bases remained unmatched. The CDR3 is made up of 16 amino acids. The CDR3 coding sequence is TGTGCCAGCAGTTTATGGGGGACAGGTTCTAATGAAAAACTGTTTTTT. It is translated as CASSLWGTGSNEKLFF. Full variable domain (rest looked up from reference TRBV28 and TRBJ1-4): DVKVTQSSRYLVKRTGEKVFLECVQDMDHENMFWYRQDPGLGLRLIYFSYDVKMKEKGDIPEGYSVSREKKERFSLILESASTNQTSMYLCASSLWGTGSNEKLFFGSGTQLSVL.

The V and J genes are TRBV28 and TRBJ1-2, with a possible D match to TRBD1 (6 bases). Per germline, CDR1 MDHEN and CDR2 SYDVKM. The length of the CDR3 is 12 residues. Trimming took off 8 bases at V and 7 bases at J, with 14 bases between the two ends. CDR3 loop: CASGGRGLGYTF. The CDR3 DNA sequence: TGTGCCAGCGGAGGCAGGGGTCTTGGCTACACCTTC.

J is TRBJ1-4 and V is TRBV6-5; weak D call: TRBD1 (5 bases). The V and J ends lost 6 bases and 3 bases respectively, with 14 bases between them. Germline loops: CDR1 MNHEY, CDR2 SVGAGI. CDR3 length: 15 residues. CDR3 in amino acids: CASRWGQTPNEKLFF. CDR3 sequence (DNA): TGTGCCAGCAGATGGGGCCAGACCCCTAATGAAAAACTGTTTTTT.

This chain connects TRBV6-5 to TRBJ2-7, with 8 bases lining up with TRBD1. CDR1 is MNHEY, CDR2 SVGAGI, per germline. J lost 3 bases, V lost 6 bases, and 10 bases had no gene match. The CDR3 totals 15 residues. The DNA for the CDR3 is TGTGCCAGCAGCAAATGGACAGGGAGCGGCTACGAGCAGTACTTC. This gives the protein CASSKWTGSGYEQYF.

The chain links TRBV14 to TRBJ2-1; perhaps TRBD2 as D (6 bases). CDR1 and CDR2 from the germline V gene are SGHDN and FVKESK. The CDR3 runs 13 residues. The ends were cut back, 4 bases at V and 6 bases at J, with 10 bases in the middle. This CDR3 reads CASSPTSSNEQFF. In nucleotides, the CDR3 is TGTGCCAGCAGCCCCACTAGCTCCAATGAGCAGTTCTTC.

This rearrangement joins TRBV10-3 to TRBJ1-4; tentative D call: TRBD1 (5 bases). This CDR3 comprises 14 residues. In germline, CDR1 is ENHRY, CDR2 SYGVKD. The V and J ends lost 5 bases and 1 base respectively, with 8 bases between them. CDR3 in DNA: TGTGCCATCAGTCCCAGGGAAACTAATGAAAAACTGTTTTTT. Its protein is CAISPRETNEKLFF.

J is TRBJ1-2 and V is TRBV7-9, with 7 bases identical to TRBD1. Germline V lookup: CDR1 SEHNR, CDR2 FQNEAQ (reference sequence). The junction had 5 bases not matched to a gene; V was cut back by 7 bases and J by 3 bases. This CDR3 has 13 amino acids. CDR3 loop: CASNTGVDYGYTF. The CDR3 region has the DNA TGTGCCAGCAATACAGGGGTCGACTATGGCTACACCTTC.

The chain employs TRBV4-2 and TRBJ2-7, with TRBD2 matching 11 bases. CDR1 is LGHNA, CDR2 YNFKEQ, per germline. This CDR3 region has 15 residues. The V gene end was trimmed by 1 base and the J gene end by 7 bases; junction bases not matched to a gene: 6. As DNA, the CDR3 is TGTGCCAGCAGCCAAGTGTCTAGCGGGAGGAATGAGCAGTACTTC. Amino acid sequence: CASSQVSSGRNEQYF.

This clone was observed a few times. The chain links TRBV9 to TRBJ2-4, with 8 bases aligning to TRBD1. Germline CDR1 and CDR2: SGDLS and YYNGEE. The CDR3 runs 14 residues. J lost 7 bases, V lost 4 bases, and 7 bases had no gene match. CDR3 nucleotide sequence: TGTGCCAGCAGCTTAGCAGGGGGCTCGAACATTCAGTACTTC. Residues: CASSLAGGSNIQYF.

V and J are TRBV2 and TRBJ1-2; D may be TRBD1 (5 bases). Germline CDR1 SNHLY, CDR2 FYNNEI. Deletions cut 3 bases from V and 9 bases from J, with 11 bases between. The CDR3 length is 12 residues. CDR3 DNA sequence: TGTGCCAGCAGTGAGGGGGGGGGACGCTACACCTTC. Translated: CASSEGGGRYTF.

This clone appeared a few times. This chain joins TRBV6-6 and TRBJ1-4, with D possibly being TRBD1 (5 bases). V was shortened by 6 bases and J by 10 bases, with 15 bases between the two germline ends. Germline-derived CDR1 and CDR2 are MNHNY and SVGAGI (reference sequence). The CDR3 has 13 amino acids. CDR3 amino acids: CASSILGGGKLFF. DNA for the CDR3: TGTGCCAGCAGCATACTCGGCGGGGGAAAACTGTTTTTT.

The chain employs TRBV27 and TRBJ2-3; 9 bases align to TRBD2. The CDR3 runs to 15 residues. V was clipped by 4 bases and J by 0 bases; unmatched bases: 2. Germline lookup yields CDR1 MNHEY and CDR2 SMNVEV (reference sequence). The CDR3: CASSSTSGSTDTQYF. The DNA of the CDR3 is TGTGCCAGCAGTTCAACTAGCGGGAGCACAGATACGCAGTATTTT.

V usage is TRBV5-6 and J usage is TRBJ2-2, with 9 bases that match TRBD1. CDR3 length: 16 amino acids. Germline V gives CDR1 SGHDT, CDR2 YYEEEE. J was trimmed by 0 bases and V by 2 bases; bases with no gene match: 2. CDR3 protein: CASSFRTGANTGELFF. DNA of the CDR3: TGTGCCAGCAGCTTTCGGACAGGGGCGAACACCGGGGAGCTGTTTTTT.

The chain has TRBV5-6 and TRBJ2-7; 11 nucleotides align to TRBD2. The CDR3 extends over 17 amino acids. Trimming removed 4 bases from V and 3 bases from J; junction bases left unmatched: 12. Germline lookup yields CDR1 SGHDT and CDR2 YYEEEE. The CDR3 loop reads CASSEIPGLAEVYEQYF. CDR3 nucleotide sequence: TGTGCCAGCAGCGAAATACCGGGACTAGCGGAGGTCTACGAGCAGTACTTC.

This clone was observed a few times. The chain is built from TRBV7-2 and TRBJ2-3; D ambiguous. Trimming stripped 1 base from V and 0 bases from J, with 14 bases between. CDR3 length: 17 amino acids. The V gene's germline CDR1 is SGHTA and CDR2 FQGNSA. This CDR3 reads CASSLVAIGASTDTQYF. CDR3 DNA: TGTGCCAGCAGCTTAGTTGCAATTGGAGCTAGCACAGATACGCAGTATTTT.

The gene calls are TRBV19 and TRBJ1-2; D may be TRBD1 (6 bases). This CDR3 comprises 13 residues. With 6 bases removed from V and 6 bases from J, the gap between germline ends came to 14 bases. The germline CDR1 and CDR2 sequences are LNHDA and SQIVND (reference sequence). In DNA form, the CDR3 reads TGTGCCAGTAGCGTCGGGACATATGATGGCTACACCTTC. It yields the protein CASSVGTYDGYTF.

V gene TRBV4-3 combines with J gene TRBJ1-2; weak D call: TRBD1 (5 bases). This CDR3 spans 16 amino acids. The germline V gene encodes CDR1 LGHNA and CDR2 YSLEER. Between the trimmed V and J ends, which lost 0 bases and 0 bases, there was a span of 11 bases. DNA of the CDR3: TGCGCCAGCAGCCAAGATGTAGGGGTAGCTAACTATGGCTACACCTTC. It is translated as CASSQDVGVANYGYTF.

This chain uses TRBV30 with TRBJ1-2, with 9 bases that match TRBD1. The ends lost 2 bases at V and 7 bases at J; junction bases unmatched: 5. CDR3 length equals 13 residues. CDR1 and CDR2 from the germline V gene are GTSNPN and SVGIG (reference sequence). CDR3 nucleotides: TGTGCCTGGAGTCCGGACAGGGGATGTGGCTACACCTTC. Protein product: CAWSPDRGCGYTF.